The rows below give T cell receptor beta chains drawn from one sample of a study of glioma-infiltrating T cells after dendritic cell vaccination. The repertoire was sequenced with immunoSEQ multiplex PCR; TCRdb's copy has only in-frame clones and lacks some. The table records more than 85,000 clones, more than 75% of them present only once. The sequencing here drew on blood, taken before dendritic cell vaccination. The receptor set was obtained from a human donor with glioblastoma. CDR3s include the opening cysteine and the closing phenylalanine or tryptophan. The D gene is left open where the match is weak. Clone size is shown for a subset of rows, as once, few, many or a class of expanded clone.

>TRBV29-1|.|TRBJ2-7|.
CSVAFDRPYEQYF
TGCAGCGTCGCCTTTGACAGACCCTACGAGCAGTACTTC
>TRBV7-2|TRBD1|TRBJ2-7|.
CASSLGRTGGGEQYF
TGTGCCAGCAGCTTAGGCAGGACAGGGGGCGGCGAGCAGTACTTC
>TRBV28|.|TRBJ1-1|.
CASSLCGGAGCTEAFF
TGTGCCAGCAGTTTATGCGGAGGGGCGGGGTGCACTGAAGCTTTCTTT
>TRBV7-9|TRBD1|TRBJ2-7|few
CASSPWTGITYEQYF
TGTGCCAGCAGCCCGTGGACAGGGATAACTTACGAGCAGTACTTC
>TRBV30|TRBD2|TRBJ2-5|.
CAWSVASGSRETQYF
TGTGCCTGGAGTGTAGCTAGCGGGAGTCGAGAGACCCAGTACTTC
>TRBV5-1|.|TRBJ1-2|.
CASSLNRMSRGYTF
TGCGCCAGCAGCTTGAACAGGATGTCTCGAGGCTACACCTTC
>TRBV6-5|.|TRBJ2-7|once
CASSYSNEGVGRKQYF
TGTGCCAGCAGTTACTCGAATGAGGGGGTGGGGAGAAAGCAGTACTTC
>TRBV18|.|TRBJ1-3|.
CASSPPSVGNTIYF
TGTGCCAGCTCACCACCCTCTGTCGGAAACACCATATATTTT
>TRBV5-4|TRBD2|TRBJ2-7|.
CASSPGGLAGGYEQYF
TGTGCCAGCAGCCCAGGGGGACTAGCGGGAGGGTACGAGCAGTACTTC
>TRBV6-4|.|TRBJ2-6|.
CASSDSGSSGANVLTF
TGTGCCAGCAGTGACTCCGGGAGCTCTGGGGCCAACGTCCTGACTTTC
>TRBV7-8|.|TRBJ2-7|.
CASSLRTNSYEQYF
TGTGCCAGCAGCTTACGGACTAACTCCTACGAGCAGTACTTC
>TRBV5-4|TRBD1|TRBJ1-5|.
CASSLDGQGLGSNQPQHF
TGTGCCAGCAGCTTGGACGGACAGGGATTGGGAAGCAATCAGCCCCAGCATTTT
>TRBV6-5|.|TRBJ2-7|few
CASSYRLLATPYEQYF
TGTGCCAGCAGTTACAGGCTTCTAGCGACACCCTACGAGCAGTACTTC
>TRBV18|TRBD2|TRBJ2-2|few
CASSPASGTGELFF
TGTGCCAGCTCACCGGCTAGCGGCACCGGGGAGCTGTTTTTT
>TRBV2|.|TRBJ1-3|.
CASSESDYSGNTIYF
TGTGCCAGCAGTGAATCCGACTACTCTGGAAACACCATATATTTT
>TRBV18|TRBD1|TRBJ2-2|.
CASSPPTGTRELFF
TGTGCCAGCTCACCACCGACAGGGACGCGGGAGCTGTTTTTT
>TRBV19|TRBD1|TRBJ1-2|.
CASSPTGGANYGYTF
TGTGCCAGTAGTCCGACAGGGGGGGCCAACTATGGCTACACCTTC